Below are 20 T cell receptor beta chains sequenced from a single sample in a study of beta chain features in type 1 diabetes. The investigators reverse transcribed all of the isolated RNA, so they sequenced expressed TCRB transcripts. Here immunoSEQ multiplex PCR was the method, and the copy in TCRdb shows in-frame clones only, minus some. Of 120,000 to 150,000 clones in the sample, roughly 48% were seen once. The sample taken for sequencing was Tregs from blood. The source of these receptors is a man aged 18 to 30 in good health.

This clone was detected a few times. The chain carries TRBV2 and TRBJ2-3; 11 nucleotides agree with TRBD1. Trimming at V came to 6 bases and at J to 6 bases, leaving 11 bases not matched to a gene. Germline lookup yields CDR1 SNHLY and CDR2 FYNNEI. The CDR3 consists of 16 residues. DNA of the CDR3: TGTGCCAGCAGGTCCGGGACAGGGGGGGGATGGGATACGCAGTATTTT. It encodes CASRSGTGGGWDTQYF.

The genes are TRBV29-1 and TRBJ2-3; D perhaps matches TRBD2 (5 bases). Germline CDR1 and CDR2: SQVTM and ANQGSEA. The CDR3 has 18 residues. CDR3 sequence reads: CSATSRLGVRSYTDTQYF. The CDR3 DNA is TGCAGTGCTACCTCACGCCTCGGGGTCAGGTCGTACACAGATACGCAGTATTTT.

The CDR3 sequence is CTSSYRNQGAGEKLFF. CDR3 nucleotides: TGCACCAGCAGCTACAGAAACCAGGGGGCGGGGGAAAAACTGTTTTTT. The chain carries TRBV1 and TRBJ1-4; TRBD1, the D gene given by the table, was not confirmed from the DNA. TRBV1 represents a pseudogene. This CDR3 region has 16 residues.

This clone was seen more than once but under ten times. The chain couples TRBV18 to TRBJ2-7; TRBD1 matches at 7 bases. Trimming took 3 bases from V and 4 from J; bases not matched to a gene: 6. CDR1 and CDR2 from the germline V gene are KGHSH and LQKENI. This CDR3 contains 14 residues. The chain's CDR3 is CASSPGTAEYEQYF. The CDR3 DNA follows: TGTGCCAGCTCACCCGGGACAGCGGAGTACGAGCAGTACTTC.

This sequence joins TRBV4-3 and TRBJ2-3; the match to TRBD2 covers 11 bases. CDR1 LGHNA and CDR2 YSLEER come from the germline V gene. The junction had 6 bases not matched to a gene; V was cut back by 4 bases and J by 6 bases. The CDR3 length is 15 residues. CDR3 sequence (DNA): TGCGCCAGCAGCCTATTAGCGGGGGGGCGGGATACGCAGTATTTT. Translated, it gives CASSLLAGGRDTQYF.

The CDR3 DNA follows: TGTGCCAGCAGCTTAGTTTCCAAGAACACTGAAGCTTTCTTT. Amino acids: CASSLVSKNTEAFF. The chain employs TRBV7-9 and TRBJ1-1, with D uncertain. This CDR3 spans 14 amino acids. V was pared by 1 base and J by 1 base, with 7 bases between. Germline CDR1 SEHNR, CDR2 FQNEAQ (reference sequence).

The rearrangement uses TRBV6-5 and TRBJ2-5; D perhaps matches TRBD2 (6 bases). CDR1 and CDR2 from the germline V gene are MNHEY and SVGAGI. V dropped 2 bases and J dropped 1 base, with 8 bases sitting between them. The length of the CDR3 is 14 residues. This CDR3 is CASSYREAQETQYF. The DNA for the CDR3 is TGTGCCAGCAGTTACAGGGAGGCCCAAGAGACCCAGTACTTC.

CDR3 protein: CASSSRTGMNTEAFF. CDR3 DNA sequence: TGTGCCAGCAGCTCACGGACAGGGATGAACACTGAAGCTTTCTTT. The chain employs TRBV9 and TRBJ1-1; 8 bases fit TRBD1. In germline, CDR1 is SGDLS, CDR2 YYNGEE. The CDR3 has 15 amino acids. V lost 4 bases to trimming and J lost 0 bases; unmatched junction nucleotides: 5. The entire variable domain, with the rest obtained from reference TRBV9 and TRBJ1-1, is as follows: DSGVTQTPKHLITATGQRVTLRCSPRSGDLSVYWYQQSLDQGLQFLIQYYNGEERAKGNILERFSAQQFPDLHSELNLSSLELGDSALYFCASSSRTGMNTEAFFGQGTRLTVV.

This chain uses TRBV11-1 with TRBJ2-7, with a possible D match to TRBD1 (6 bases). This CDR3 is built from 13 residues. Germline CDR1 and CDR2: SGHAT and FQDESV (reference sequence). Trimming removed 5 bases at V and 3 bases at J, with 11 bases between. The CDR3 loop reads CASSQTGIYEQYF. CDR3 sequence (DNA): TGTGCCAGCAGCCAAACAGGGATCTACGAGCAGTACTTC.

V and J are TRBV2 and TRBJ1-3, with D possibly being TRBD1 (6 bases). Germline assignment: CDR1 SNHLY and CDR2 FYNNEI. The CDR3 is 15 amino acids. The V and J ends lost 7 bases and 7 bases respectively, with 20 bases between them. The CDR3 bases are TGTGCCAGCAACCCACAGGGTCAATGGGGGAACACCATATATTTT. Translated: CASNPQGQWGNTIYF.

This clone has a handful of counts. This chain joins TRBV28 and TRBJ2-7; no clear D gene. This CDR3 spans 15 amino acids. Trimming cost V 8 bases and J 0 bases, with 17 bases left between them. Per the germline V gene, CDR1 is MDHEN and CDR2 is SYDVKM. Here the CDR3 reads CASGSTPRYSYEQYF. The CDR3 region has the DNA TGTGCCAGCGGTAGCACACCGAGATACTCCTACGAGCAGTACTTC.

V is TRBV5-1 and J is TRBJ2-7; 10 bases map to TRBD1. V lost 1 base, J lost 2 bases, and 3 bases stayed unmatched. This CDR3 region has 15 residues. The germline V gene has CDR1 SGHRS and CDR2 YFSETQ. CDR3 amino acids: CASSLSGQGTYEQYF. DNA of the CDR3: TGCGCCAGCAGCTTGTCGGGACAGGGGACCTACGAGCAGTACTTC.

This clone has a single count. This chain links TRBV19 with TRBJ2-1, with D tentatively TRBD2 (5 bases). V shed 3 bases and J shed 5 bases, with 11 bases lying between them. Per germline, CDR1 LNHDA and CDR2 SQIVND (reference sequence). This CDR3 is 14 amino acids long. CDR3 residues: CASSIRGADNEQFF. The CDR3 nucleotides read TGTGCCAGTAGTATCCGGGGTGCTGACAATGAGCAGTTCTTC.

CDR3 residues: CASTSRGSGYEQYF. The CDR3 nucleotides read TGTGCCAGCACATCACGGGGGTCAGGATACGAGCAGTACTTC. The chain carries TRBV27 and TRBJ2-7, with D maybe TRBD2 (6 bases). Deletions cut 7 bases from V and 4 bases from J, with 17 bases between. This CDR3 spans 14 amino acids. From germline, CDR1 is MNHEY and CDR2 SMNVEV (reference sequence).

The chain couples TRBV30 to TRBJ2-7, with 7 bases that match TRBD2. J gave up 3 bases and V 4 bases, and 6 bases lay outside the gene matches. The germline V gene has CDR1 GTSNPN and CDR2 SVGIG (reference sequence). CDR3 size: 13 residues. The chain's CDR3 is CAWNGGSRYEQYF. CDR3 DNA: TGTGCCTGGAATGGCGGGAGTCGCTACGAGCAGTACTTC.

This clone was seen once. This chain uses TRBV7-3 with TRBJ1-1, with TRBD1 matching over 9 bases. V lost 5 bases and J lost 4; bases outside the gene matches: 8. Per germline, CDR1 SGHTA and CDR2 FQGTGA. This CDR3 is built from 15 residues. CDR3 bases: TGTGCCAGCAGCCCTAACGGACAGGGGACCACTGAAGCTTTCTTT. Translation: CASSPNGQGTTEAFF.

The V and J genes are TRBV16 and TRBJ1-1; D is uncertain. Germline assignment: CDR1 KGHSY and CDR2 FQNENV. The CDR3 totals 12 residues. V was shortened by 0 bases and J by 8 bases, with 7 bases between the two germline ends. The CDR3 here is CASSQSGREAFF. The CDR3 DNA follows: TGTGCCAGCAGCCAATCGGGCAGGGAAGCTTTCTTT.

J is TRBJ1-2 and V is TRBV6-6; D is ambiguous. Trimming pared 7 bases from V and 7 bases from J, leaving 16 bases between. The CDR3 is made up of 13 amino acids. CDR1 is MNHNY and CDR2 is SVGAGI in the germline V gene (reference sequence). The CDR3 protein is CASTPPGIIGYTF. The DNA for the CDR3 is TGTGCCAGCACCCCCCCCGGTATTATTGGCTACACCTTC.

The V and J genes are TRBV7-2 and TRBJ1-4; D call uncertain. Per the germline V gene, CDR1 is SGHTA and CDR2 is FQGNSA. The CDR3 sequence is 13 residues long. The V end was cut by 2 bases, the J end by 6 bases, with 7 bases between. The CDR3 spells CASSLSQDEKLFF. The CDR3 DNA reads TGTGCCAGCAGCTTAAGTCAGGATGAAAAACTGTTTTTT.

The chain uses TRBV7-2 and TRBJ2-3; D uncertain. Trimming removed 1 base from V and 2 bases from J, with 7 bases in between. This CDR3 region has 14 residues. CDR1 and CDR2 (germline): SGHTA, FQGNSA. CDR3 region: CASSLGLSTDTQYF. The DNA of the CDR3 is TGTGCCAGCAGCTTAGGACTCTCCACAGATACGCAGTATTTT.